The following is a T cell receptor (beta chain) sequence with its context. After removal of 2 bases from V and 0 bases from J, the junction contained 3 bases not matched to a gene. From germline, CDR1 is SGHTA and CDR2 FQGNSA. The CDR3 spans 15 residues. Data came from immunoSEQ multiplex PCR; TCRdb stores just in-frame clones and leaves some out. The sample contains roughly 61,000 clones, about 87% of which appear only once. The sample is drawn from a study of T cell changes during pregnancy in multiple sclerosis. The chain combines TRBV7-2 with TRBJ1-1, with TRBD1 identical over 7 bases. This TCR derives from a female donor in good health, enrolled as a control in a pregnancy study. This sample comprised peripheral blood, obtained in the first trimester of pregnancy. DNA for the CDR3: TGTGCCAGCAGCTTACCGGGACAGATGAACACTGAAGCTTTCTTT. Translating it yields CASSLPGQMNTEAFF.